This T cell receptor beta chain originates from a study of CD8 T cells in ankylosing spondylitis. Quantitative 5'-RACE with molecular barcodes produced the TCR beta libraries. TCRdb passed the 5' RACE reads through MiXCR, listing each CDR3 protein once. The table includes tens of thousands of distinct CDR3 sequences, about 7.2% detected once. The study's findings and limits: Reportedly, disease-linked clones are significantly enriched in ankylosing spondylitis patients' matched synovial fluid. Disease-linked clones were found to be CD8+ and relatively rare in peripheral blood. Reactive arthritis synovial fluid and blood were previously reported to contain some motif variants.

This clonotype was seen repeatedly, ten times or more. Its antigen is unknown. Source material: blood, either unsorted or a sorted T cell fraction (not recorded which). The receptor was isolated from a male donor with ankylosing spondylitis or in good health (not recorded which).

In DNA form, the CDR3 reads TGTGCCAGCAGTTTGAAGTACGAGCAGTACTTC. This translates into CASSLKYEQYF. The chain uses TRBV28 and TRBJ2-7; D not certain. The ends were cut back, 3 bases at V and 4 bases at J, with 4 bases in the middle. The germline V gene encodes CDR1 MDHEN and CDR2 SYDVKM. This CDR3 is built from 11 residues.